This TCR beta chain was recorded in a study of blood T cell repertoires in COVID-19. For the study at large: The United States, Italy and Spain supplied acute and convalescent COVID-19 samples.

Some clones are missing from TCRdb's copy, which holds only in-frame ones; the method was immunoSEQ multiplex PCR. This sample yields about 73,000 clones, of which over 60% are seen a single time; approximately 2.3% belongs to the top ten. The CDR3 runs 14 residues. The germline V gene encodes CDR1 SGHTA and CDR2 FQGNSA. V dropped 1 base and J dropped 4 bases, with 10 bases sitting between them. The chain couples TRBV7-2 to TRBJ1-2; D ambiguous. Sequenced: peripheral blood. The source of this sequence is a man in his 70s with COVID-19, enrolled during active disease. CDR3 DNA sequence: TGTGCCAGCAGCTTAGATCGGGGAAGCTATGGCTACACCTTC. As protein: CASSLDRGSYGYTF. The full variable domain, its missing parts supplied by reference TRBV7-2 and TRBJ1-2, is GAGVSQSPSNKVTEKGKDVELRCDPISGHTALYWYRQSLGQGLEFLIYFQGNSAPDKSGLPSDRFSAERTGGSVSTLTIQRTQQEDSAVYLCASSLDRGSYGYTFGSGTRLTVV.